These 22 T cell receptor beta chains originate from one sample sequenced in a study of glioma-infiltrating T cells. The iRepertoire nested amplicon-rescue multiplex PCR amplified TCR alpha and beta CDR3s from RNA. MiXCR was run by TCRdb on the multiplex PCR reads, yielding one entry per CDR3 protein. The sample includes 45,000 or so distinct CDR3 sequences, approximately 20% seen only once; the top ten take less than 7%. The sequenced sample consisted of glioma tissue, nonneoplastic brain tissue, or PBMCs (not recorded which). These receptors came from a human donor with low-grade glioma or glioblastoma, undergoing nonglioma brain surgery, or in good health (not recorded which).

The chain joins TRBV20-1 to TRBJ2-1; TRBD2 matches at 10 bases. This CDR3 region has 12 residues. V trimming: 4 bases; J trimming: 7 bases; junction bases outside the gene matches: 1. Germline values: CDR1 DFQATT, CDR2 SNEGSKA (reference sequence). The CDR3 DNA follows: TGCAGTGCTACGACTAGCGGGAATGAGCAGTTCTTC. This translates into CSATTSGNEQFF.

CDR3 coding DNA: TGTGTTAGCATCTTAGACGAGGAAGGGGAAGAGACCCAGTACTTC. It translates to CVSILDEEGEETQYF. The chain recombines TRBV7-9 with TRBJ2-5; a possible D gene is TRBD1 (5 bases). The germline gives CDR1 SEHNR, CDR2 FQNEAQ (reference sequence). The length of the CDR3 is 15 residues.

There are many counts of this clonotype. The V call is TRBV28, the J call TRBJ1-6, with TRBD1 identical over 7 bases. V lost 2 bases and J lost 10; bases outside the gene matches: 8. The CDR3 totals 15 residues. In germline, CDR1 is MDHEN, CDR2 SYDVKM. CDR3 DNA: TGTGCCAGCAGTTTACCCCAGACAGGGAGCTCACCCCTCCACTTT. Its translation: CASSLPQTGSSPLHF.

In this sample, this clonotype is medium-sized. The chain links TRBV20-1 to TRBJ2-1; TRBD2 matches at 12 bases. Germline-derived CDR1 and CDR2 are DFQATT and SNEGSKA (reference sequence). This CDR3 has 14 amino acids. Losses at the gene ends were 5 bases for V and 9 bases for J; bases not matched to a gene: 8. In DNA form, the CDR3 reads TGCAGTGCTCGAACTAGCGGGGGGCATGGTGAGCAGTTCTTC. Translating it yields CSARTSGGHGEQFF.

This clonotype was seen at least ten times. This chain links TRBV19 with TRBJ1-2, with 8 bases identical to TRBD1. CDR1 is LNHDA and CDR2 is SQIVND in the germline V gene (reference sequence). J gave up 4 bases and V 6 bases, and 1 base lay outside the gene matches. CDR3 size: 12 residues. The CDR3 DNA is TGTGCCAGTAGGACAGGGGCCTATGGCTACACCTTC. It encodes CASRTGAYGYTF.

This clonotype was seen at least ten times. This chain links TRBV29-1 with TRBJ2-3; TRBD1 might be the D (5 bases). With 6 bases removed from V and 3 bases from J, the gap between germline ends came to 10 bases. Per germline, CDR1 SQVTM and CDR2 ANQGSEA. There are 12 residues in the CDR3. The CDR3 here is CSVQVITDTQYF. The CDR3, as DNA: TGCAGCGTACAGGTTATTACAGATACGCAGTATTTT.

This clonotype is deemed medium-sized. The chain uses TRBV6-1 and TRBJ2-5; possible D gene TRBD2, 6 bases. CDR3 length equals 15 residues. From germline, CDR1 is MNHNS and CDR2 SASEGT. V was trimmed by 7 bases and J by 1 base, leaving 16 bases between them. CDR3 loop: CASTPGVAAQETQYF. For the CDR3, the DNA is TGTGCCAGCACCCCAGGAGTAGCGGCCCAAGAGACCCAGTACTTC.

This clonotype showed up many times. The V and J genes are TRBV28 and TRBJ1-2; TRBD1 might be the D (6 bases). The germline V gene has CDR1 MDHEN and CDR2 SYDVKM. Between the trimmed V and J ends, which lost 5 bases and 0 bases, there was a span of 10 bases. CDR3 length: 14 amino acids. CDR3 DNA sequence: TGTGCCAGCAGTGCCGGGACATCTAACTATGGCTACACCTTC. Amino acids: CASSAGTSNYGYTF.

A word on this clonotype: At one end, the junction sequence differs from germline, possibly due to a read error. This chain uses TRBV18 with TRBJ2-5; no firm D call. Germline loops: CDR1 KGHSH, CDR2 LQKENI. The CDR3 loop spans 11 amino acids. Here the CDR3 DNA reads TGTGCCAGCTCACCTGGAGAGACCCGGTACTTC. This codes for CASSPGETRYF.

This chain links TRBV5-6 with TRBJ1-5, with D unclear. Germline V gene data show CDR1 as SGHDT and CDR2 as YYEEEE. V shed 0 bases and J shed 3 bases, with 13 bases lying between them. CDR3 size: 16 residues. The CDR3 region is CASSLAAGAPNQPQHF. CDR3 coding DNA: TGTGCCAGCAGCTTGGCGGCGGGAGCCCCCAATCAGCCCCAGCATTTT.

There are many counts of this clonotype. The chain employs TRBV2 and TRBJ2-5; D ambiguous. CDR1 is SNHLY, CDR2 FYNNEI, per germline. The CDR3 has 13 amino acids. Trimming left V 0 bases short and J 7 bases short, with 9 bases between. CDR3 loop: CASSEAHRGTQYF. CDR3 DNA sequence: TGTGCCAGCAGTGAAGCGCATCGCGGGACCCAGTACTTC. Variable domain in full (rest from reference TRBV2 and TRBJ2-5): EPEVTQTPSHQVTQMGQEVILRCVPISNHLYFYWYRQILGQKVEFLVSFYNNEISEKSEIFDDQFSVERPDGSNFTLKIRSTKLEDSAMYFCASSEAHRGTQYFGPGTRLLVL.

This clonotype appeared many times. CDR3 region: CASSFEGRNTEAFF. DNA of the CDR3: TGTGCCAGCAGCTTTGAAGGCAGGAACACTGAAGCTTTCTTT. The chain combines TRBV7-8 with TRBJ1-1; D uncertain. CDR3 length equals 14 residues. Germline CDR1 and CDR2: SGHVS and FQNEAQ. Deletions cut 3 bases from V and 1 base from J, with 9 bases between.

This clonotype has a count of ten or more. This chain uses TRBV2 with TRBJ2-3, with 13 bases matching TRBD2. J lost 6 bases, V lost 2 bases, and 2 bases had no gene match. CDR1 SNHLY and CDR2 FYNNEI come from the germline V gene. CDR3 size: 15 residues. In DNA, the CDR3 is TGTGCCAGCAGTGAACGGACTAGCGGGAGTGATACGCAGTATTTT. It is translated as CASSERTSGSDTQYF. The whole variable domain, filled in from reference TRBV2 and TRBJ2-3, reads EPEVTQTPSHQVTQMGQEVILRCVPISNHLYFYWYRQILGQKVEFLVSFYNNEISEKSEIFDDQFSVERPDGSNFTLKIRSTKLEDSAMYFCASSERTSGSDTQYFGPGTRLTVL.

Remarks on this clonotype: A much more abundant neighbour one base away suggests this may be a read error. The chain links TRBV4-1 to TRBJ2-7, with 9 bases matching TRBD1. The V gene end was trimmed by 3 bases and the J gene end by 2 bases; junction bases not matched to a gene: 8. From germline, CDR1 is MGHRA and CDR2 YSYEKL. The CDR3 covers 16 residues. CDR3 region: CASSHSRGQGAYEQYF. The CDR3 nucleotides are TGCGCCAGCAGCCATTCCCGGGGACAGGGAGCCTACGAGCAGTACTTC.

Concerning this clonotype: A read error is possible here, since a much larger clone lies one base away. The chain carries TRBV5-1 and TRBJ2-3; perhaps TRBD2 as D (6 bases). This CDR3 comprises 17 residues. Germline CDR1 SGHRS, CDR2 YFSETQ. Trimming pared 0 bases from V and 3 bases from J, leaving 17 bases between. In DNA, the CDR3 is TGCGCCAGCAGCTTGGAAATGCTAGCGAGGAGGACAGATACGCAGTATTTT. Translating it yields CASSLEMLARRTDTQYF.

Regarding this clonotype: At one boundary the junction diverges from the germline segment, which might be a read error. The chain carries TRBV20-1 and TRBJ2-1; D is unclear. This CDR3 is built from 15 residues. Germline assignment: CDR1 DFQATT and CDR2 SNEGSKA (reference sequence). The DNA of the CDR3 is TGCAGTGCTAGAGGGATAGGGCGACGCTACAATGAGAAGTTCTTC. Protein: CSARGIGRRYNEKFF.

This clonotype was counted between two and nine times. This rearrangement joins TRBV5-6 to TRBJ2-3, with 10 bases fitting TRBD2. V trimming: 3 bases; J trimming: 1 base; junction bases outside the gene matches: 11. Germline CDR1 reads SGHDT; CDR2 reads YYEEEE. This CDR3 is 18 amino acids long. CDR3 region: CASSYSPGLAMGTDTQYF. The CDR3 coding sequence is TGTGCCAGCAGCTATTCCCCGGGACTAGCGATGGGCACAGATACGCAGTATTTT.

The chain employs TRBV15 and TRBJ2-1; D possibly matches TRBD1 or TRBD2 (5 bases each). Germline V lookup: CDR1 LNHNV, CDR2 YYDKDF (reference sequence). The V end lost 0 bases, the J end lost 10 bases, and 16 bases lay between the germline ends. CDR3 length: 15 residues. This CDR3 reads CATSRDSGQPDEQFF. The CDR3, as DNA: TGTGCCACCAGCAGAGATTCGGGGCAGCCGGACGAGCAGTTCTTC.

There are many counts of this clonotype. The chain has TRBV5-1 and TRBJ2-2; D gene uncertain. V lost 1 base to trimming and J lost 2 bases, with 6 bases between them. The CDR3 totals 14 residues. Germline CDR1 SGHRS, CDR2 YFSETQ. CDR3 amino acids: CASSLQVNTGELFF. In DNA form, the CDR3 reads TGCGCCAGCAGCTTGCAAGTAAACACCGGGGAGCTGTTTTTT.

This sequence joins TRBV29-1 and TRBJ1-2, with a possible D match to TRBD1 (5 bases). Germline V gives CDR1 SQVTM, CDR2 ANQGSEA. There are 11 residues in the CDR3. V was clipped by 7 bases and J by 5 bases, with 11 bases between them. CDR3 sequence: CSGTGGYGYTF. The CDR3 DNA sequence: TGCAGCGGAACAGGCGGATATGGCTACACCTTC.

This clonotype was recorded many times. The CDR3 DNA sequence: TGTGCCAGCAGCTTGAACACGCTTGGAAACACCATATATTTT. Encoded protein: CASSLNTLGNTIYF. The chain uses TRBV13 and TRBJ1-3, with D unresolved. Trimming shortened V by 3 bases and J by 3 bases, and 9 bases separated the two germline ends. From germline, CDR1 is PRHDT and CDR2 FYEKMQ (reference sequence). The CDR3 is 14 amino acids. Using reference TRBV13 and TRBJ1-3 for the parts outside the CDR3, the full variable domain is AAGVIQSPRHLIKEKRETATLKCYPIPRHDTVYWYQQGPGQDPQFLISFYEKMQSDKGSIPDRFSAQQFSDYHSELNMSSLELGDSALYFCASSLNTLGNTIYFGEGSWLTVV.

V usage is TRBV20-1 and J usage is TRBJ1-1; no clear D gene. CDR1 is DFQATT, CDR2 SNEGSKA, per germline (reference sequence). The CDR3 totals 15 residues. Trimming left V 0 bases short and J 6 bases short, with 17 bases between. CDR3 loop: CSARDLGSAVPEAFF. The CDR3 nucleotides are TGCAGTGCTAGAGATTTGGGGAGCGCGGTACCTGAAGCTTTCTTT.